Detailed here is one T cell receptor (beta chain). J gave up 7 bases and V 4 bases, and 18 bases lay outside the gene matches. Germline lookup yields CDR1 SGDLS and CDR2 YYNGEE. The CDR3 is 17 amino acids. The data are from a study of cytomegalovirus exposure and HLA in healthy donors. The assay was immunoSEQ multiplex PCR, and TCRdb's table has in-frame clones only and misses some. This sample has roughly 62,000 clones, with over 90% found just once. This chain uses TRBV9 with TRBJ2-7; 9 bases match TRBD1. The source is a man between 18 and 29 years old in good health and CMV-seronegative. The sequenced sample consisted of PBMCs. As DNA, the CDR3 is TGTGCCAGCAGCCCCCAGGCCGGGGGGACAGGGTTGGGGGAGCAGTACTTC. Translated: CASSPQAGGTGLGEQYF. Variable domain in full (rest from reference TRBV9 and TRBJ2-7): DSGVTQTPKHLITATGQRVTLRCSPRSGDLSVYWYQQSLDQGLQFLIQYYNGEERAKGNILERFSAQQFPDLHSELNLSSLELGDSALYFCASSPQAGGTGLGEQYFGPGTRLTVT.